The T cell receptor (beta chain) described here comes from a study of early stage breast cancer tumors. The CDR3 consists of 15 residues. Germline CDR1 SGHTA, CDR2 FQGTGA. With 5 bases clipped from V and 9 bases from J, the junction kept 8 bases outside the gene matches. TCRdb's table, derived via immunoSEQ multiplex PCR, lists solely in-frame clones and lacks some. This table holds 25,000 to 30,000 clones, about 60% found once. Sequences were obtained from breast tumor tissue. The genes are TRBV7-3 and TRBJ2-1; 12 bases are a match to TRBD2. The clonotype originates from a person aged 45-60 years with breast cancer. The CDR3: CASSRLAGGESEQFF. The DNA of the CDR3 is TGTGCCAGCAGCCGGCTAGCGGGGGGGGAGAGTGAGCAGTTCTTC.